These T cell receptor beta chains were read from a single sample in a study of blood T cell repertoires in COVID-19. Sequenced by immunoSEQ multiplex PCR; TCRdb stores in-frame clones only, minus some. The sample holds under 150,000 clones, approximately 79% seen once. The specimen was PBMCs or T cells enriched from blood (not recorded which). The origin of the receptors is a woman between 45 and 60 years old who had recovered from COVID-19. CDR3s include the opening cysteine and the closing phenylalanine or tryptophan. D genes are given only for firm matches. Rows may omit the clone size; those that give it use once, few, many or a size class.

J gene | D gene | CDR3 length | V gene | clone size | CDR3 DNA | CDR3 protein
TRBJ2-7 | - | 12 | TRBV7-9 | - | TGTGCCAGCAGCTTGACAGCTTGGGAGCAGTACTTC | CASSLTAWEQYF
TRBJ1-3 | - | 15 | TRBV10-3 | - | TGTGCCATCAGTGAGTCGGGGCTCTCTGGAAACACCATATATTTT | CAISESGLSGNTIYF
TRBJ1-2 | TRBD1 | 15 | TRBV6-5 | - | TGTGCCAGCAAGACATGGGGACAGGAAACTCGAGGCTACACCTTC | CASKTWGQETRGYTF
TRBJ2-5 | TRBD2 | 14 | TRBV19 | few | TGTGCCAGTAGTTCGGGGGGGCGGCGAGAGACCCAGTACTTC | CASSSGGRRETQYF
TRBJ2-1 | - | 16 | TRBV9 | - | TGTGCCAGCAGCGTAGCTTCGGGAGTCATCTACAATGAGCAGTTCTTC | CASSVASGVIYNEQFF
TRBJ1-1 | TRBD1 | 14 | TRBV29-1 | few | TGCAGCGTTGAAGAGGTGGGACAGGGCCCTGAAGCTTTCTTT | CSVEEVGQGPEAFF
TRBJ2-7 | TRBD2 | 18 | TRBV7-2 | - | TGTGCCAGCAGCCAAGGGGTCTCTAGCGGGGGGCTAACCTACGAGCAGTACTTC | CASSQGVSSGGLTYEQYF
TRBJ1-1 | - | 12 | TRBV11-2 | few | TGTGCCAGCAGCTTTAGGAACACTGAAGCTTTCTTT | CASSFRNTEAFF
TRBJ2-1 | TRBD1 | 13 | TRBV11-2 | - | TGTGCCAGCAGCCACAGGGGACGGAATGAGCAGTTCTTC | CASSHRGRNEQFF
TRBJ2-3 | TRBD1 | 13 | TRBV10-2 | - | TGCGCCAGCAGGGACAGGGGCACAGATACGCAGTATTTT | CASRDRGTDTQYF
TRBJ2-7 | - | 12 | TRBV27 | - | TGTGCCAGCAGCGACAGGTTTGGCGAGCAGTACTTC | CASSDRFGEQYF
TRBJ2-7 | - | 14 | TRBV10-1 | few | TGCGCCGGGGGGGATGGGGGCGATCCGGACGAGCAGTACTTC | CAGGDGGDPDEQYF
TRBJ2-1 | TRBD2 | 15 | TRBV10-1 | - | TGCGCCAGCAGTGATTTAGCGGGAGGGATGGATGAGCAGTTCTTC | CASSDLAGGMDEQFF
TRBJ2-5 | TRBD2 | 16 | TRBV19 | - | TGTGCCAGTAGTAGCCTCTCCGGGACTAGAAGGAAGACCCAGTACTTC | CASSSLSGTRRKTQYF
TRBJ2-7 | TRBD2 | 17 | TRBV25-1 | - | TGTGCCAGCACTCCGGGACTAGCGGGAGGGTTCTCCTACGAGCAGTACTTC | CASTPGLAGGFSYEQYF
TRBJ1-6 | - | 15 | TRBV5-6 | - | TGTGCCAGCAGCCCGGGGTCGGGTTCCAATTCACCCCTCCACTTT | CASSPGSGSNSPLHF
TRBJ2-2 | - | 14 | TRBV30 | - | TGTGCCTGGAGTCGGGGCAGGGGCGACGGGGAGCTGTTTTTT | CAWSRGRGDGELFF
TRBJ1-1 | - | 11 | TRBV28 | - | TGTGCCAGCAGTCGGAACACTGAAGCTTTCTTT | CASSRNTEAFF
TRBJ1-4 | TRBD1 | 15 | TRBV9 | - | TGTGCCAGCAGCGTAGTTGGGACAGTTAATGAAAAACTGTTTTTT | CASSVVGTVNEKLFF
TRBJ1-2 | TRBD1 | 14 | TRBV25-1 | - | TGTGCCAGCAGACCCCGGACAGGGAACTATGGCTACACCTTC | CASRPRTGNYGYTF
TRBJ2-1 | - | 15 | TRBV25-1 | - | TGTGCCAGCAGTGACAACAGGGCCCCCTACAATGAGCAGTTCTTC | CASSDNRAPYNEQFF
TRBJ1-1 | - | 13 | TRBV2 | - | TGTGCCAGCAGTGTTACGGGGAACACTGAAGCTTTCTTT | CASSVTGNTEAFF
TRBJ1-3 | - | 16 | TRBV15 | - | TGTGCCACCAGCAGGCTGTTACAGGGTAGTGGAAACACCATATATTTT | CATSRLLQGSGNTIYF
TRBJ1-3 | TRBD1 | 17 | TRBV18 | once | TGTGCCAGCCGGGGGACAGGGGGACCTCTCTCTGGAAACACCATATATTTT | CASRGTGGPLSGNTIYF
TRBJ2-1 | TRBD1 | 17 | TRBV4-1 | - | TGCGCCAGCAGCCAAGATAGTGACAGGGGGCCCTACAATGAGCAGTTCTTC | CASSQDSDRGPYNEQFF
TRBJ2-3 | TRBD1 | 15 | TRBV24-1 | - | TGTGCCACCAGTGGACAGGGGTTTGGGACAGATACGCAGTATTTT | CATSGQGFGTDTQYF
TRBJ2-2 | TRBD1 | 16 | TRBV5-6 | - | TGTGCCAGCAGCCCCCTGGACAGGGCTTTGGCCGGGGAGCTGTTTTTT | CASSPLDRALAGELFF
TRBJ1-2 | TRBD1 | 14 | TRBV5-4 | - | TGTGCCAGCAGCAGGACGACAGGGACCTATGGCTACACCTTC | CASSRTTGTYGYTF
TRBJ2-1 | - | 16 | TRBV21-1 | - | TGTGCCAGCAGCATTACTAGCGGGAGGACCTACAATGAGCAGTTCTTC | CASSITSGRTYNEQFF
TRBJ2-3 | TRBD1 | 14 | TRBV29-1 | once | TGCAGCGCCCGGGGACAGCTCACGGGAGATACGCAGTATTTT | CSARGQLTGDTQYF
TRBJ1-3 | TRBD1 | 16 | TRBV9 | few | TGTGCCAGCAGCTCAAGGACAGGGTACACTGGAAACACCATATATTTT | CASSSRTGYTGNTIYF
TRBJ2-3 | TRBD1 | 14 | TRBV6-6 | few | TGTGCCAGCAGTGGGACAGGGCTTAGGGATACGCAGTATTTT | CASSGTGLRDTQYF
TRBJ1-1 | - | 13 | TRBV14 | many | TGTGCCAGCAGCGAACAGGGTTACACTGAAGCTTTCTTT | CASSEQGYTEAFF
TRBJ2-7 | - | 12 | TRBV5-1 | - | TGCGCCAGCAGACTTACTTCCTACGAGCAGTACTTC | CASRLTSYEQYF
TRBJ1-4 | - | 14 | TRBV5-1 | - | TGCGCCAGCAGCTACACATCAACTAATGAAAAACTGTTTTTT | CASSYTSTNEKLFF
TRBJ1-1 | TRBD1 | 13 | TRBV3-1/TRBV3-2 | few | TGTGCCAGCAGCAGGGGGCGAGGAACTGAAGCTTTCTTT | CASSRGRGTEAFF
TRBJ2-1 | - | 16 | TRBV9 | few | TGTGCCAGCAGCTCCTTCGGGAAGGTCGGGTACAATGAGCAGTTCTTC | CASSSFGKVGYNEQFF
TRBJ2-6 | - | 16 | TRBV24-1 | - | TGTGCCACCAGTGACCGCACCACACCCGGGGCCAACGTCCTGACTTTC | CATSDRTTPGANVLTF
TRBJ1-1 | TRBD1 | 14 | TRBV5-4 | - | TGTGCCAGCAGCCCCGGACAGGGGAACACTGAAGCTTTCTTT | CASSPGQGNTEAFF
TRBJ2-7 | - | 13 | TRBV5-1 | - | TGCGCCAGCAGCTTGGGCGGCTCCAACGAGCAGTACTTC | CASSLGGSNEQYF
TRBJ1-3 | - | 15 | TRBV2 | - | TGTGCCAGCAGTGAAAGCGTGTCGAATGGAAACACCATATATTTT | CASSESVSNGNTIYF
TRBJ1-6 | TRBD1 | 14 | TRBV5-1 | - | TGCGCCAGCAGGAAGGGACAGCAGGATTCACCCCTCCACTTT | CASRKGQQDSPLHF
TRBJ1-2 | TRBD1 | 13 | TRBV19 | - | TGTGCCAGTACCAAGGACAGGGAATATGGCTACACCTTC | CASTKDREYGYTF
TRBJ2-1 | - | 17 | TRBV11-3 | - | TGTGCCAGCAGCCTGACCCCGGGACAAAGCTCCTACAATGAGCAGTTCTTC | CASSLTPGQSSYNEQFF
TRBJ2-7 | TRBD1 | 15 | TRBV7-3 | - | TGTGCCAGCAGCCTAACCGGACAGGGCGGGTACGAGCAGTACTTC | CASSLTGQGGYEQYF
TRBJ2-3 | - | 11 | TRBV6-1 | - | TGTGCCAGCAGTGAAACCCGGGTGCAGTATTTT | CASSETRVQYF
TRBJ1-5 | - | 15 | TRBV28 | - | TGTGCCAGCAGTTTACCAGGTTATAGCAATCAGCCCCAGCATTTT | CASSLPGYSNQPQHF
TRBJ1-1 | - | 13 | TRBV7-9 | - | TGTGCCAGCAGCTCGGACAAGAACACTGAAGCTTTCTTT | CASSSDKNTEAFF
TRBJ2-1 | TRBD1 | 15 | TRBV7-3 | - | TGTGCCAGCAGCTTACGGACAGGGGAATACAATGAGCAGTTCTTC | CASSLRTGEYNEQFF
TRBJ1-1 | - | 12 | TRBV29-1 | - | TGCAGCGTTGACAGACTTAACACTGAAGCTTTCTTT | CSVDRLNTEAFF
TRBJ1-1 | - | 16 | TRBV9 | - | TGTGCCAGCAGCGGGGGGCTTGAGTTTGTAGGCACTGAAGCTTTCTTT | CASSGGLEFVGTEAFF
TRBJ1-4 | TRBD1 | 14 | TRBV5-1 | - | TGCGCCAGCAGCGCGGGACAGGGGGATGAAAAACTGTTTTTT | CASSAGQGDEKLFF
TRBJ2-2 | TRBD1 | 16 | TRBV25-1 | - | TGTGCCAGCAGTCAACAGGGGGCGAGGAACACCGGGGAGCTGTTTTTT | CASSQQGARNTGELFF
TRBJ1-6 | TRBD1 | 15 | TRBV25-1 | - | TGTGCCAGCAAAAAGACAGGGGGCTATAATTCACCCCTCCACTTT | CASKKTGGYNSPLHF
TRBJ2-1 | TRBD2 | 14 | TRBV29-1 | - | TGCAGCGTCCGACTAGCGGGAAGCCTAGATGAGCAGTTCTTC | CSVRLAGSLDEQFF